The rows below give T cell receptor beta chains drawn from one sample of a study of shared clonotypes between healthy human individuals. TCRdb keeps only in-frame clones here, not all; method: immunoSEQ multiplex PCR. This table holds some 1 million clones, around four fifths found once. Sequencing input: memory CD4+ T cells sorted from blood. Every receptor here comes from a young man in good health. Both conserved end residues are part of each CDR3. The order of the fields is clone size, V gene, D gene, J gene, CDR3 DNA, CDR3 protein. A D gene is named only where the DNA matches it firmly. Expanded clones get a size class; other rows say once, few or many, or leave the size out.

clone size: .
V gene: TRBV30
D gene: .
J gene: TRBJ1-5
CDR3 DNA: TGTGCCTGGAGTGTACCAGCCAACCCTCAGGGTCTTGGGAGACTAGTCAATCAGCCCCAGCATTTT
CDR3 protein: CAWSVPANPQGLGRLVNQPQHF

clone size: .
V gene: TRBV5-1
D gene: TRBD2
J gene: TRBJ2-2
CDR3 DNA: TGCGCCAGCAGCGGGGGACTAGCGGTAAACACCGGGGAGCTGTTTTTT
CDR3 protein: CASSGGLAVNTGELFF

clone size: .
V gene: TRBV2
D gene: TRBD1
J gene: TRBJ2-6
CDR3 DNA: TGTGCCAGCAGTCTGCAGGGGGCCATCTCTGGGGCCAACGTCCTGACTTTC
CDR3 protein: CASSLQGAISGANVLTF

clone size: once
V gene: TRBV5-6
D gene: TRBD2
J gene: TRBJ2-5
CDR3 DNA: TGTGCCAGCAGCCGAGGGACTATCCAAGAGACCCAGTACTTC
CDR3 protein: CASSRGTIQETQYF

clone size: .
V gene: TRBV6-5
D gene: TRBD1
J gene: TRBJ1-2
CDR3 DNA: TGTGCCAGCAGTTACTCTACAGGGGGTGCTAACTATGGCTACACCTTC
CDR3 protein: CASSYSTGGANYGYTF

clone size: .
V gene: TRBV28
D gene: .
J gene: TRBJ1-4
CDR3 DNA: TGTGCCAGCACCCCACAGGGAAGAAATGAAAAACTGTTTTTT
CDR3 protein: CASTPQGRNEKLFF

clone size: many
V gene: TRBV6-1
D gene: .
J gene: TRBJ2-7
CDR3 DNA: TGTGCCAGCAGTTTCCAGGCTAGCCCTTCCTACGAGCAGTACTTC
CDR3 protein: CASSFQASPSYEQYF

clone size: few
V gene: TRBV28
D gene: TRBD1
J gene: TRBJ1-1
CDR3 DNA: TGTGCCAGCAGGGACTCGACAGGGGTTGGAGCTGAAGCTTTCTTT
CDR3 protein: CASRDSTGVGAEAFF

clone size: few
V gene: TRBV5-1
D gene: .
J gene: TRBJ2-3
CDR3 DNA: TGCGCCAGCAGCTTGGCGCTAGACACAGATACGCAGTATTTT
CDR3 protein: CASSLALDTDTQYF

clone size: .
V gene: TRBV6-5
D gene: .
J gene: TRBJ2-1
CDR3 DNA: TGTGCCAGCCAGGGACACCAAGTGAATGAGCAGTTCTTC
CDR3 protein: CASQGHQVNEQFF

clone size: .
V gene: TRBV5-6
D gene: .
J gene: TRBJ2-5
CDR3 DNA: TGTGCCAGCAGGGCTGACAGGGAGGTCCAAGAGACCCAGTACTTC
CDR3 protein: CASRADREVQETQYF

clone size: many
V gene: TRBV19
D gene: TRBD1
J gene: TRBJ1-5
CDR3 DNA: TGTGCCAGTTGGGACAGGGGGATGGTTCAGCCCCAGCATTTT
CDR3 protein: CASWDRGMVQPQHF

clone size: .
V gene: TRBV4-1
D gene: .
J gene: TRBJ2-5
CDR3 DNA: TGCGCCAGCAGCCAGAACCCCTCGGCCGGAGAGACCCAGTACTTC
CDR3 protein: CASSQNPSAGETQYF

clone size: .
V gene: TRBV28
D gene: .
J gene: TRBJ1-1
CDR3 DNA: TGTGCCAGCAGACTACAGGGTGGGGAAGCTTTCTTT
CDR3 protein: CASRLQGGEAFF

clone size: .
V gene: TRBV5-1
D gene: .
J gene: TRBJ2-5
CDR3 DNA: TGCGCCAGCAGCTTAGGTGGCAGCCCCATACAAGAGACCCAGTACTTC
CDR3 protein: CASSLGGSPIQETQYF

clone size: .
V gene: TRBV6-1
D gene: .
J gene: TRBJ1-5
CDR3 DNA: TGTGCCAGCAGTGAACCTCCGAGCAATCAGCCCCAGCATTTT
CDR3 protein: CASSEPPSNQPQHF

clone size: .
V gene: TRBV7-8
D gene: .
J gene: TRBJ2-1
CDR3 DNA: TGTGCCAGCAGCCTTACACGTGAGCAGTTCTTC
CDR3 protein: CASSLTREQFF

clone size: .
V gene: TRBV19
D gene: .
J gene: TRBJ1-3
CDR3 DNA: TGTGCCAGTAGTTCGGACCCTGGAAACACCATATATTTT
CDR3 protein: CASSSDPGNTIYF

clone size: .
V gene: TRBV30
D gene: .
J gene: TRBJ2-5
CDR3 DNA: TGTGCCTGGAGTGGCGGGTTAGGAGAGACCCAGTACTTC
CDR3 protein: CAWSGGLGETQYF

clone size: .
V gene: TRBV7-2
D gene: .
J gene: TRBJ2-4
CDR3 DNA: TGTGCCAGCAGCCCCCCCTGGGGACCCAAAAACATTCAGTACTTC
CDR3 protein: CASSPPWGPKNIQYF

clone size: .
V gene: TRBV9
D gene: .
J gene: TRBJ1-2
CDR3 DNA: TGTGCCAGCAGCGTAGATGGGGGAAACTATGGCTACACCTTC
CDR3 protein: CASSVDGGNYGYTF

clone size: few
V gene: TRBV5-1
D gene: TRBD2
J gene: TRBJ2-7
CDR3 DNA: TGCGCCAGCAGCTTGAGGTCCGAAGTAGCGGGGGCTGAGCAGTACTTC
CDR3 protein: CASSLRSEVAGAEQYF

clone size: once
V gene: TRBV7-2
D gene: .
J gene: TRBJ1-5
CDR3 DNA: TGTGCCAGCAGCCCTGAGGGGCTCCAGCCCCAGCATTTT
CDR3 protein: CASSPEGLQPQHF

clone size: .
V gene: TRBV9
D gene: TRBD2
J gene: TRBJ2-3
CDR3 DNA: TGTGCCAGCAGCGTAGACCCTAGCGGGAGCGGGGTGGATACGCAGTATTTT
CDR3 protein: CASSVDPSGSGVDTQYF

clone size: few
V gene: TRBV2
D gene: .
J gene: TRBJ1-6
CDR3 DNA: TGTGCCAGCAGTGGCGGGGGAGGAATTTCACCCCTCCACTTT
CDR3 protein: CASSGGGGISPLHF

clone size: .
V gene: TRBV2
D gene: TRBD1
J gene: TRBJ2-2
CDR3 DNA: TGTGCCAGCAGTGGACAGGGTGCCGGGGAGCTGTTTTTT
CDR3 protein: CASSGQGAGELFF

clone size: many
V gene: TRBV5-1
D gene: .
J gene: TRBJ1-3
CDR3 DNA: TGCGCCAGCAGCTTGGGACAGAGCTCTGGAAACACCATATATTTT
CDR3 protein: CASSLGQSSGNTIYF

clone size: many
V gene: TRBV27
D gene: TRBD2
J gene: TRBJ2-7
CDR3 DNA: TGTGCCAGCAGTTTCGGCGGGGGAGCCTACGAGCAGTACTTC
CDR3 protein: CASSFGGGAYEQYF

clone size: .
V gene: TRBV29-1
D gene: .
J gene: TRBJ2-7
CDR3 DNA: TGCAGCGTCCGAGGGGGCTACGAGCAGTACTTC
CDR3 protein: CSVRGGYEQYF

clone size: .
V gene: TRBV6-5
D gene: .
J gene: TRBJ2-1
CDR3 DNA: TGTGCCAGCAGTTACCGGGGGCCTGAGGGTGAGCAGTTCTTC
CDR3 protein: CASSYRGPEGEQFF

clone size: .
V gene: TRBV15
D gene: .
J gene: TRBJ2-3
CDR3 DNA: TGTGCCACCAGCACTGACCGGGGCGGGCGAGATACGCAGTATTTT
CDR3 protein: CATSTDRGGRDTQYF

clone size: .
V gene: TRBV19
D gene: .
J gene: TRBJ1-1
CDR3 DNA: TGTGCCAGTAAACCTAGGTACACTGAAGCTTTCTTT
CDR3 protein: CASKPRYTEAFF

clone size: few
V gene: TRBV30
D gene: .
J gene: TRBJ2-2
CDR3 DNA: TGTGCCTGGAAGGGGGAGGTGGGCACCGGGGAGCTGTTTTTT
CDR3 protein: CAWKGEVGTGELFF